The 7 T cell receptor beta chains in this list originate from one sample, sequenced in a study of control samples from healthy donors and cancer patients. Produced via immunoSEQ multiplex PCR; TCRdb's table is partial and in-frame only. Of 190,000 or so clones listed, over 80% were seen once; the top ten hold around 1.6%. Sequencing input: blood. These receptors were obtained from a man aged 18 to 35 in good health.

The chain links TRBV12-3 or TRBV12-4 to TRBJ2-7; 7 nucleotides align to TRBD1. The CDR3 totals 12 residues. With 5 bases clipped from V and 3 bases from J, the junction kept 1 base outside the gene matches. Here the CDR3 DNA reads TGTGCCAGCAGTCGGACAGGCTACGAGCAGTACTTC. Translation gives CASSRTGYEQYF.

V gene TRBV30 combines with J gene TRBJ1-3, with 7 bases that match TRBD1. This CDR3 region has 14 residues. From germline, CDR1 is GTSNPN and CDR2 SVGIG (reference sequence). Trimming cost V 2 bases and J 6 bases; bases outside gene matches: 7. CDR3 amino acids: CAWSPGTAENTIYF. The CDR3 bases are TGTGCCTGGAGTCCCGGGACAGCCGAAAACACCATATATTTT.

The count of this clone is one. The chain couples TRBV6-7 to TRBJ2-1; D might be TRBD1 or TRBD2, each matching 6 bases. TRBV6-7 is reported as an ORF; its role is uncertain. CDR3 length equals 16 residues. The V end was cut by 6 bases, the J end by 5 bases, with 20 bases between. CDR3 in DNA: TGTGCCAGCAGCCTTCCGGGGGCGGGGAGTCACAATGAGCAGTTCTTC. Translating gives CASSLPGAGSHNEQFF.

The chain joins TRBV18 to TRBJ2-6, with D perhaps TRBD1 (6 bases). The CDR3 consists of 15 residues. Trimming left V 4 bases short and J 0 bases short, with 7 bases between. CDR1 is KGHSH and CDR2 is LQKENI in the germline V gene. CDR3 loop: CASSLDSSGANVLTF. The DNA of the CDR3 is TGTGCCAGCTCACTGGACAGCTCTGGGGCCAACGTCCTGACTTTC.

The V gene is TRBV28, the J gene TRBJ1-1; 10 bases match TRBD1. Germline values: CDR1 MDHEN, CDR2 SYDVKM. This CDR3 contains 17 residues. With 3 bases clipped from V and 4 bases from J, the junction kept 11 bases outside the gene matches. The CDR3 spells CASSFRDRGRVGTEAFF. DNA of the CDR3: TGTGCCAGCAGTTTCCGGGACAGGGGCCGCGTGGGCACTGAAGCTTTCTTT.

The V and J genes are TRBV25-1 and TRBJ1-1, with unresolved D. V dropped 6 bases and J dropped 4 bases, with 21 bases sitting between them. CDR1 is MGHDK and CDR2 is SYGVNS in the germline V gene. The CDR3 consists of 16 residues. In DNA form, the CDR3 reads TGTGCCAGCAGGCCACGGGGAGATTACTTGAGCACTGAAGCTTTCTTT. As protein: CASRPRGDYLSTEAFF.

The genes are TRBV5-1 and TRBJ2-5, with D unresolved. The germline gives CDR1 SGHRS, CDR2 YFSETQ. The CDR3 runs 16 residues. V was pared by 4 bases and J by 2 bases, with 18 bases between. CDR3 sequence (DNA): TGCGCCAGCAGCCGACCCCAGGTTGGGCCACAAGAGACCCAGTACTTC. It encodes CASSRPQVGPQETQYF.